The rows below give T cell receptor beta chains drawn from one sample of a study of blood T cell repertoires in COVID-19. This table comes from immunoSEQ multiplex PCR, and its TCRdb copy is limited to in-frame clones, with some not included. The sample consists of a few hundred thousand clones, roughly nine tenths of them appearing once. What was sequenced was PBMCs or T cells enriched from blood (not recorded which). The origin of the receptors is a woman aged 18-29 years in a cohort exposed to, infected with or recovered from COVID-19 (not recorded which). Each CDR3 is given with its conserved first and last residue. Each record gives: CDR3 DNA, CDR3 protein, J gene, D gene, V gene, clone size. The D gene is left open where the match is weak. Size values are once, few and many counts, or a class for expanded clones, and some rows have none.

CDR3nt: TGCGCCAGCAGCCTAATGACTAGTACCTACGAGCAGTACTTC; CDR3aa: CASSLMTSTYEQYF; j_gene: TRBJ2-7; d_gene: -; v_gene: TRBV4-1; abundance: -
CDR3nt: TGTGCCAGTAGTTCGGACAGGGGAGTTGAAAAACTGTTTTTT; CDR3aa: CASSSDRGVEKLFF; j_gene: TRBJ1-4; d_gene: TRBD1; v_gene: TRBV19; abundance: -
CDR3nt: TGTGCCAGCAGACAAGACAGTCTTATTGGAGCTTTCTTT; CDR3aa: CASRQDSLIGAFF; j_gene: TRBJ1-1; d_gene: -; v_gene: TRBV7-9; abundance: -
CDR3nt: TGTGCCAGCAGTGGGAGAGGCAGGGGGTGGCAGCCCCAGCATTTT; CDR3aa: CASSGRGRGWQPQHF; j_gene: TRBJ1-5; d_gene: TRBD1; v_gene: TRBV2; abundance: -
CDR3nt: TGCGCCAGCAGCTTGGTAGGGGGACCCACCGGGGAGCTGTTTTTT; CDR3aa: CASSLVGGPTGELFF; j_gene: TRBJ2-2; d_gene: -; v_gene: TRBV5-1; abundance: -
CDR3nt: TGCGCCAGCAGCTTGACAGACACTGAAGCTTTCTTT; CDR3aa: CASSLTDTEAFF; j_gene: TRBJ1-1; d_gene: -; v_gene: TRBV5-1; abundance: -
CDR3nt: TGCGCCAGCAGCCAAGGTCCGACAGGGGGGGTGAACACTGAAGCTTTCTTT; CDR3aa: CASSQGPTGGVNTEAFF; j_gene: TRBJ1-1; d_gene: TRBD1; v_gene: TRBV4-1; abundance: -
CDR3nt: TGTGCCAGCGGCTCCGTGGGGGGGGCCCCTAGAGGCTACACCTTC; CDR3aa: CASGSVGGAPRGYTF; j_gene: TRBJ1-2; d_gene: -; v_gene: TRBV9; abundance: -
CDR3nt: TGTGCCAGTAGTCCAGGGAGGGAGACCCAGTACTTC; CDR3aa: CASSPGRETQYF; j_gene: TRBJ2-5; d_gene: -; v_gene: TRBV19; abundance: once
CDR3nt: TGTGCCAGCAGCTCCCAGGGCACTGAAGCTTTCTTT; CDR3aa: CASSSQGTEAFF; j_gene: TRBJ1-1; d_gene: -; v_gene: TRBV7-9; abundance: -
CDR3nt: TGTGCCAGCAGTTTCCGGGACACGGGCCGCTATGGCTACACCTTC; CDR3aa: CASSFRDTGRYGYTF; j_gene: TRBJ1-2; d_gene: -; v_gene: TRBV27; abundance: -
CDR3nt: TGTGCCAGCTCTCCCCAGGGGGTTGAGCAGTTCTTC; CDR3aa: CASSPQGVEQFF; j_gene: TRBJ2-1; d_gene: TRBD1; v_gene: TRBV18; abundance: -
CDR3nt: TGTGCCAGCAGGACAGGGGTCGTCCACGAGCAGTACTTC; CDR3aa: CASRTGVVHEQYF; j_gene: TRBJ2-7; d_gene: TRBD1; v_gene: TRBV28; abundance: few
CDR3nt: TGTGCCAGCAGCTCAATAGCGGGGGGCTTAAGCGAGCAGTACTTC; CDR3aa: CASSSIAGGLSEQYF; j_gene: TRBJ2-7; d_gene: TRBD2; v_gene: TRBV7-9; abundance: -
CDR3nt: TGTGCCAGCAGCGTAGACAGCGGGAGGGCCAAGGACGCAGATACGCAGTATTTT; CDR3aa: CASSVDSGRAKDADTQYF; j_gene: TRBJ2-3; d_gene: TRBD2; v_gene: TRBV9; abundance: -
CDR3nt: TGTGCCAGCAGCTTGACAGGGGGGGACTATGGCTACACCTTC; CDR3aa: CASSLTGGDYGYTF; j_gene: TRBJ1-2; d_gene: TRBD1; v_gene: TRBV2; abundance: -
CDR3nt: TGTGCCAGCAGCGTAGAGGTAGCGGGGGGCAAAAACATTCAGTACTTC; CDR3aa: CASSVEVAGGKNIQYF; j_gene: TRBJ2-4; d_gene: TRBD2; v_gene: TRBV9; abundance: once
CDR3nt: TGTGCCAGCAGTCCCCTTAGGGGGCCGGGGGCAGGGGAGACCCAGTACTTC; CDR3aa: CASSPLRGPGAGETQYF; j_gene: TRBJ2-5; d_gene: -; v_gene: TRBV25-1; abundance: -
CDR3nt: TGTGCCACCAGTGTAAGAGGGCCCACAGATACGCAGTATTTT; CDR3aa: CATSVRGPTDTQYF; j_gene: TRBJ2-3; d_gene: -; v_gene: TRBV24-1; abundance: -
CDR3nt: TGTGCCAGCAGCCCTCCGGTTTCGTCTCAGCCCCAGCATTTT; CDR3aa: CASSPPVSSQPQHF; j_gene: TRBJ1-5; d_gene: -; v_gene: TRBV7-2; abundance: -
CDR3nt: TGTGCCAGTAGTATTAGGCCTAGAGCTAGCACAGATACGCAGTATTTT; CDR3aa: CASSIRPRASTDTQYF; j_gene: TRBJ2-3; d_gene: -; v_gene: TRBV19; abundance: -
CDR3nt: TGTGCCAGCAACCCCGGGACCCCGGGAGGGACGCAGTATTTT; CDR3aa: CASNPGTPGGTQYF; j_gene: TRBJ2-3; d_gene: TRBD2; v_gene: TRBV7-9; abundance: -
CDR3nt: TGTGCCAGCAGCGATCGAAGAGGACAGGGGGCCTCTGGGGCCAACGTCCTGACTTTC; CDR3aa: CASSDRRGQGASGANVLTF; j_gene: TRBJ2-6; d_gene: TRBD1; v_gene: TRBV2; abundance: -